The sequence of this T cell receptor beta chain was determined in a study of T cells after posttransplantation cyclophosphamide. Trimming cost V 4 bases and J 0 bases, with 5 bases left between them. CDR1 and CDR2 (germline): SGHRS, YFSETQ. The CDR3 loop spans 14 amino acids. The data were produced by immunoSEQ multiplex PCR, yet TCRdb's version contains in-frame clones alone and is incomplete. Of 10,000 to 15,000 clones listed, over 75% are singletons. The sample was memory CD4+ T cells sorted from PBMCs. The sequence was obtained from a man over 45 in good health, CMV-negative, and a related stem cell transplant donor. The chain links TRBV5-1 to TRBJ1-6; D remains ambiguous. The DNA for the CDR3 is TGCGCCAGCAGCCCGAGCTCCTATAATTCACCCCTCCACTTT. Its protein product is CASSPSSYNSPLHF.